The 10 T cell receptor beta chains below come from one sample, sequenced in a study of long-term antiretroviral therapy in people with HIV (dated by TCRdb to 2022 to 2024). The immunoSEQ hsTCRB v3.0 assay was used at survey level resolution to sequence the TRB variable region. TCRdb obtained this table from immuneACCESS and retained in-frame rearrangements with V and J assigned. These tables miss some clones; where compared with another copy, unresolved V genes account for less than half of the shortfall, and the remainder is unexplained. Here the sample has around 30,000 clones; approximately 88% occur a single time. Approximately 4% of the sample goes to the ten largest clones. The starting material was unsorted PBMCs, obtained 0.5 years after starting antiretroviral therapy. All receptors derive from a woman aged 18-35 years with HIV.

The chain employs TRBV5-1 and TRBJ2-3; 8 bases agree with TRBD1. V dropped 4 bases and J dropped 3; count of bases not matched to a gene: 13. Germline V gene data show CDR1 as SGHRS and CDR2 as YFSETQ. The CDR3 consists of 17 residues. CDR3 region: CASSDRGQGAKTDTQYF. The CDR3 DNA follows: TGCGCCAGCAGCGACCGAGGTCAGGGGGCGAAAACAGATACGCAGTATTTT. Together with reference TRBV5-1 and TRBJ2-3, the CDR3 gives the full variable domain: KAGVTQTPRYLIKTRGQQVTLSCSPISGHRSVSWYQQTPGQGLQFLFEYFSETQRNKGNFPGRFSGRQFSNSRSEMNVSTLELGDSALYLCASSDRGQGAKTDTQYFGPGTRLTVL.

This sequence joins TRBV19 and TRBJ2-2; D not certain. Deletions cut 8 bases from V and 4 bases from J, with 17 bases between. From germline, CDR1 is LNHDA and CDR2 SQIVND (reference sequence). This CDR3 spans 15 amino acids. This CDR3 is CASLVSDGRTGELFF. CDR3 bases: TGTGCCAGTTTGGTGTCTGATGGGCGCACCGGGGAGCTGTTTTTT.

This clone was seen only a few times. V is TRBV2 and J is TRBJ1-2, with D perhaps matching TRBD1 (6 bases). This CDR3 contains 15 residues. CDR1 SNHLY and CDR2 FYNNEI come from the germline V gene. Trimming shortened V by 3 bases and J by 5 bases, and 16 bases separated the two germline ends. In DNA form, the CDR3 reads TGTGCCAGCAGTGAGGGAGTCAGGGGAACTTATGGCTACACCTTC. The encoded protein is CASSEGVRGTYGYTF.

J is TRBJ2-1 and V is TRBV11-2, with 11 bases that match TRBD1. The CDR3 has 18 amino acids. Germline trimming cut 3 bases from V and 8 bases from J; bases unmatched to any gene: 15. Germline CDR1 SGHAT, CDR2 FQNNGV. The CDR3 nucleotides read TGTGCCAGCAGCTTGGACAGGGGGCGACTAGTCGGGGGAGATGAGCAGTTCTTC. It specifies CASSLDRGRLVGGDEQFF.

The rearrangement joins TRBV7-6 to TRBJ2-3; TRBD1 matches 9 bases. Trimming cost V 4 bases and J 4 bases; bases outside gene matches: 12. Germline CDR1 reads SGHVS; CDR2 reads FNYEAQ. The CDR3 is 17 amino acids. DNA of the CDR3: TGTGCCAGCAGCTCCCGCTCCGGACAGGGGAACCCAGATACGCAGTATTTT. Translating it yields CASSSRSGQGNPDTQYF. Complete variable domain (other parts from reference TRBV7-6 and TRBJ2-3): GAGVSQSPRYKVTKRGQDVALRCDPISGHVSLYWYRQALGQGPEFLTYFNYEAQQDKSGLPNDRFSAERPEGSISTLTIQRTEQRDSAMYRCASSSRSGQGNPDTQYFGPGTRLTVL.

CDR3 region: CASSTYRQGDNTGELFF. The CDR3 DNA follows: TGTGCCAGTAGTACATACCGACAGGGGGATAACACCGGGGAGCTGTTTTTT. V usage is TRBV19 and J usage is TRBJ2-2, with 9 bases aligning to TRBD1. The CDR3 totals 17 residues. From germline, CDR1 is LNHDA and CDR2 SQIVND (reference sequence). Trimming at V came to 4 bases and at J to 2 bases, leaving 8 bases not matched to a gene.

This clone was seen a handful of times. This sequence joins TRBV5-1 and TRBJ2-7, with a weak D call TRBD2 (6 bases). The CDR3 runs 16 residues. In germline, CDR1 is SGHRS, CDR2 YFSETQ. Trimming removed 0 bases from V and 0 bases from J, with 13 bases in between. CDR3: CASSLGGRTGSYEQYF. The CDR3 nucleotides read TGCGCCAGCAGCTTGGGGGGGAGGACCGGCTCCTACGAGCAGTACTTC. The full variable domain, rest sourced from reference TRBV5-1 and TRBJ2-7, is KAGVTQTPRYLIKTRGQQVTLSCSPISGHRSVSWYQQTPGQGLQFLFEYFSETQRNKGNFPGRFSGRQFSNSRSEMNVSTLELGDSALYLCASSLGGRTGSYEQYFGPGTRLTVT.

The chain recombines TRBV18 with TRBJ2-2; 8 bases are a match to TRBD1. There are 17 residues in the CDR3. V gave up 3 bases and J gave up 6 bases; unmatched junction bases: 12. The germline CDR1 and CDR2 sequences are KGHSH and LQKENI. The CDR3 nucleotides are TGTGCCAGCTCACCCCCGGGACAGGCTTCCCTCGCCGGGGAGCTGTTTTTT. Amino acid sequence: CASSPPGQASLAGELFF.

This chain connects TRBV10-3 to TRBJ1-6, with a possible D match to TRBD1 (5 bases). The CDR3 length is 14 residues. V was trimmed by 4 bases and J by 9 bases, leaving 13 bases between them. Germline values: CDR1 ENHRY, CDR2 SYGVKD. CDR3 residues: CAISVDSGGSPLHF. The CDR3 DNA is TGTGCCATCAGTGTCGACAGTGGGGGTTCACCCCTCCACTTT.

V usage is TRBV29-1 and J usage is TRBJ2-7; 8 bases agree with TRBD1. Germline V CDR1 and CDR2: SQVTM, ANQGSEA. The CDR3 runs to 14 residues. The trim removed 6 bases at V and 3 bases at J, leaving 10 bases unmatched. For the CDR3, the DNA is TGCAGCGTAAGCCCCAGGGGGCAAGGCTACGAGCAGTACTTC. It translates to CSVSPRGQGYEQYF.